Below, one T cell receptor beta chain is given with its context. Its antigen is as yet unknown. The source of the sample is a study of T cells in Graves' hyperthyroidism and ophthalmopathy. The source material, RNA transcripts, was used to amplify TCR beta CDR3 regions. HTBI primers were the set used in a first-round RT-PCR of the TCR CDR3. TCRdb analysed the multiplex PCR reads with MiXCR anew, one entry per CDR3 protein. The profile covers hundreds of thousands of distinct CDR3 sequences, with more than 45% appearing a single time and 6.5% to 9% taken by the ten largest. Trimming pared 6 bases from V and 3 bases from J, leaving 15 bases between. Germline V gene lookup returns CDR1 SNHLY and CDR2 FYNNEI. This CDR3 spans 15 amino acids. An absence of ophthalmopathy progression within 18 months meant stable Graves' hyperthyroidism. Patients with uncontrolled infections, other autoimmune diseases, pregnancy or lactation were excluded.

Study-level findings and limits: Expanded thyroid clonotypes (above 0.001) were mostly also found in blood.

The specimen was peripheral blood or thyroid tissue (not recorded which). J is TRBJ1-5 and V is TRBV2; D may be TRBD1 (5 bases). The TCR was taken from a woman under 30 with Graves' hyperthyroidism. CDR3 in amino acids: CASRGPRGNNQPQHF. Here the CDR3 DNA reads TGTGCCAGCAGGGGGCCGAGGGGTAACAATCAGCCCCAGCATTTT.